One sample yielded the 9 T cell receptor beta chains listed below, sequenced in a study of cytomegalovirus exposure and HLA in healthy donors. Method: immunoSEQ multiplex PCR; TCRdb's copy keeps in-frame clones and lacks some. The sample carries a few hundred thousand clones, 80% to 90% recorded once. The sample comprised PBMCs. Every receptor here comes from a woman under 30 in good health and CMV-seronegative.

This clone was seen only once. The chain uses TRBV4-2 and TRBJ1-4; TRBD1 is a possible D gene (5 bases). The V end was cut by 4 bases, the J end by 5 bases, with 14 bases between. The CDR3 runs 15 residues. Germline CDR1 LGHNA, CDR2 YNFKEQ. As DNA, the CDR3 is TGTGCCAGCAGCCCGCCCAGGGAGGCAAATGAAAAACTGTTTTTT. Protein product: CASSPPREANEKLFF.

The rearrangement links TRBV10-1 to TRBJ1-4; D perhaps matches TRBD1 (5 bases). V was trimmed by 4 bases and J by 6 bases, leaving 12 bases between them. The CDR3 covers 14 residues. The V gene's germline CDR1 is WNHNN and CDR2 SYGVQD (reference sequence). CDR3 DNA: TGCGCCAGCAGTGCAGGGCGGATCGATGAAAAACTGTTTTTT. Protein sequence: CASSAGRIDEKLFF.

This rearrangement joins TRBV30 to TRBJ2-7; D is possibly TRBD2 (6 bases). Per the germline V gene, CDR1 is GTSNPN and CDR2 is SVGIG (reference sequence). V was clipped by 3 bases and J by 4 bases, with 16 bases between them. The CDR3 extends over 14 amino acids. CDR3 coding DNA: TGTGCCTGGAGGCCTACCGGGAGAGCTTACGAGCAGTACTTC. It is translated as CAWRPTGRAYEQYF.

The chain couples TRBV25-1 to TRBJ1-2; D not resolved. Trimming stripped 2 bases from V and 8 bases from J, with 18 bases between. CDR3 length: 15 amino acids. Germline CDR1 and CDR2: MGHDK and SYGVNS. The CDR3 DNA reads as TGTGCCAGCAGTGAAGGAGGGCAGCCTTTGGGAGGCTACACCTTC. This codes for CASSEGGQPLGGYTF.

This clone was observed a single time. This rearrangement joins TRBV30 to TRBJ1-1, with D possibly matching TRBD1 (6 bases). Trimming shortened V by 7 bases and J by 5 bases, and 11 bases separated the two germline ends. This CDR3 has 11 residues. Germline loops: CDR1 GTSNPN, CDR2 SVGIG (reference sequence). The CDR3 sequence: CAFADRTEAFF. CDR3 nucleotide sequence: TGTGCCTTCGCCGACAGGACTGAAGCTTTCTTT.

The CDR3 DNA sequence: TGTGCCAGCAGCTTGTCGCTCCAGGGACTAGGTGGCCAAGAGACCCAGTACTTC. Translating it yields CASSLSLQGLGGQETQYF. This sequence joins TRBV5-6 and TRBJ2-5, with 8 bases lining up with TRBD2. The CDR3 consists of 18 residues. The junction had 12 bases not matched to a gene; V was cut back by 1 base and J by 1 base. Germline values: CDR1 SGHDT, CDR2 YYEEEE. Drawing the rest from reference TRBV5-6 and TRBJ2-5, the complete variable domain is DAGVTQSPTHLIKTRGQQVTLRCSPKSGHDTVSWYQQALGQGPQFIFQYYEEEERQRGNFPDRFSGHQFPNYSSELNVNALLLGDSALYLCASSLSLQGLGGQETQYFGPGTRLLVL.

The chain employs TRBV5-6 and TRBJ2-5; a weak D match, TRBD1 (5 bases). Germline V gene lookup returns CDR1 SGHDT and CDR2 YYEEEE. The germline V and J ends were trimmed by 2 bases and 2 bases, with 13 bases remaining between them. This CDR3 comprises 15 residues. The CDR3, as DNA: TGTGCCAGCAGCTTCAGGGTAGTGGGACAAGAGACCCAGTACTTC. It yields the protein CASSFRVVGQETQYF.

The gene calls are TRBV7-2 and TRBJ2-1; the match to TRBD2 covers 9 bases. Per the germline V gene, CDR1 is SGHTA and CDR2 is FQGNSA. The CDR3 is 16 residues long. Trimming removed 4 bases from V and 9 bases from J; junction bases left unmatched: 13. CDR3 sequence (DNA): TGTGCCAGCAGCTCCCCGGCGGGGGGGGAAAGAATTGAGCAGTTCTTC. Its protein is CASSSPAGGERIEQFF.

The CDR3 bases are TGTGCCAGCAGCTTAGCTTCAGGGGGCATCTCCTACGAGCAGTACTTC. Residues: CASSLASGGISYEQYF. The J gene is TRBJ2-7, the V gene TRBV7-6; 8 positions match TRBD1. This CDR3 region has 16 residues. The trim removed 0 bases at V and 0 bases at J, leaving 4 bases unmatched. Germline-derived CDR1 and CDR2 are SGHVS and FNYEAQ.